The T cell receptor beta chain under discussion was sequenced for a study of immune heterogeneity within non-small cell lung tumors. Multiplex PCR employing 32 V and 13 J primers generated amplicons of the TCR beta CDR3. A single record per CDR3 protein comes from TCRdb applying MiXCR to the multiplex PCR reads. Here the sample spans 5,000 to 6,000 distinct CDR3 sequences, over 20% being singletons. V was shortened by 8 bases and J by 0 bases, with 13 bases between the two germline ends. This CDR3 has 15 amino acids. Germline CDR1 reads ENHRY; CDR2 reads SYGVKD. Template input, which was bulk tumor genomic DNA, totaled roughly 600 ng per sample. Each primary tumor yielded several biopsies, collected far apart from one another at surgery. Curative surgery was performed on patients who had untreated, newly diagnosed non-small cell lung cancer.

This sequence joins TRBV10-3 and TRBJ2-2, with D possibly TRBD2 on 6 matching bases. This sequence originates from a woman aged 60-75 years with non-small cell lung cancer. The sequenced material came from lung tumor tissue. CDR3 in DNA: TGTGCCATCGAATCCTCTAGCGCGAACACCGGGGAGCTGTTTTTT. Translating gives CAIESSSANTGELFF.